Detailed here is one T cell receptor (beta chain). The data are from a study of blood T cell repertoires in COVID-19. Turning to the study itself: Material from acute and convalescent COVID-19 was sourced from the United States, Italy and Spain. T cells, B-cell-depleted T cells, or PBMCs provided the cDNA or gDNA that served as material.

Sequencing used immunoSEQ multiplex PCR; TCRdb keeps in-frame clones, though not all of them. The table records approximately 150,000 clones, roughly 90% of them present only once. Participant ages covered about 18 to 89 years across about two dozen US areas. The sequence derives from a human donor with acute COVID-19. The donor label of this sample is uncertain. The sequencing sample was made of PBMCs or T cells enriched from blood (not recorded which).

CDR3 residues: CASSLASGGNEQFF. The CDR3 coding sequence is TGCGCCAGCAGCTTGGCTTCGGGGGGCAATGAGCAGTTCTTC. The chain employs TRBV5-1 and TRBJ2-1, with 7 bases fitting TRBD2. Trimming at V came to 0 bases and at J to 6 bases, leaving 3 bases not matched to a gene. In germline, CDR1 is SGHRS, CDR2 YFSETQ. CDR3 size: 14 residues.